The TCR beta chain under discussion was sequenced for a study of chemoradiotherapy in HPV16-positive cancers. Clones were sequenced by immunoSEQ multiplex PCR, and TCRdb holds only the in-frame ones, with some missing. Here the sample spans some 11,000 clones, 65% to 85% being singletons. Regarding this clone: Its antigen is not identified.

Study-level results: Candidate HPV-specific clones and E7-related TCR motifs grew in tumor during treatment.

This specimen was collected from a patient who underwent chemoradiotherapy. The TCR sequence derives from a human donor with HPV-associated anogenital cancer.

CDR3 nucleotides: TGTGCCAGCAGATTCGGGGGACTCGCACTTGCAGATACGCAGTATTTT. This encodes CASRFGGLALADTQYF. The gene calls are TRBV7-9 and TRBJ2-3; D is perhaps TRBD2 (6 bases). Trimming took off 6 bases at V and 4 bases at J, with 20 bases between the two ends. Per the germline V gene, CDR1 is SEHNR and CDR2 is FQNEAQ (reference sequence). This CDR3 has 16 amino acids.